The 21 T cell receptor beta chains reported below all come from one sample, sequenced in a study of PD-L1 blockade in urothelial cancer. Sequencing was performed with immunoSEQ multiplex PCR; in TCRdb, only in-frame clones are kept and a portion is missing. The table lists tens of thousands of clones, 82% of them singletons, with 8% to 9.5% in the top ten. The sequences come from PBMCs, collected around atezolizumab (anti-PD-L1) treatment. These receptors all come from a man aged 65 to 79 with urothelial cancer.

This rearrangement joins TRBV5-4 to TRBJ2-3; 8 nucleotides agree with TRBD2. This CDR3 has 17 residues. Germline values: CDR1 SGHNT, CDR2 YYREEE (reference sequence). J gave up 3 bases and V 0 bases, and 9 bases lay outside the gene matches. Here the CDR3 reads CASSLDPLSGVTDTQYF. CDR3 DNA: TGTGCCAGCAGCTTGGACCCTCTTAGCGGGGTTACAGATACGCAGTATTTT.

The chain uses TRBV15 and TRBJ1-1; no definite D call. The germline CDR1 and CDR2 sequences are LNHNV and YYDKDF (reference sequence). The V end was cut by 0 bases, the J end by 3 bases, with 5 bases between. The length of the CDR3 is 13 residues. In DNA form, the CDR3 reads TGTGCCACCAGCAGAGAGGGAGACACTGAAGCTTTCTTT. Amino acids: CATSREGDTEAFF.

This chain connects TRBV5-1 to TRBJ1-1; TRBD1 is a possible D gene (6 bases). The germline V gene has CDR1 SGHRS and CDR2 YFSETQ. The germline V and J ends were trimmed by 4 bases and 5 bases, with 24 bases remaining between them. This CDR3 contains 17 residues. The CDR3 DNA reads TGCGCCAGCAGCCACCGGGCAGGGGCGGAGGTCTCGACTGAAGCTTTCTTT. Amino acid sequence: CASSHRAGAEVSTEAFF.

Note on this clone: This same CDR3 is encoded by further DNA sequences in the sample. The chain joins TRBV30 to TRBJ2-7; 12 bases map to TRBD1. CDR3 length: 14 residues. Trimming cost V 1 base and J 6 bases; bases outside gene matches: 4. Germline-derived CDR1 and CDR2 are GTSNPN and SVGIG (reference sequence). The CDR3 bases are TGTGCCTGGAGTGGGGACAGGGGGCGGCCCGAGCAGTACTTC. Residues: CAWSGDRGRPEQYF.

The rearrangement uses TRBV19 and TRBJ1-1; D might be TRBD1 (6 bases). Germline CDR1 reads LNHDA; CDR2 reads SQIVND (reference sequence). V was cut by 0 bases and J by 1 base, with 12 bases left in between. The CDR3 has 16 amino acids. The CDR3 region is CASSIDRNRENTEAFF. The CDR3 DNA reads TGTGCCAGTAGTATAGATCGGAACAGGGAGAACACTGAAGCTTTCTTT.

The chain has TRBV2 and TRBJ1-4, with 9 bases aligning to TRBD1. Germline V lookup: CDR1 SNHLY, CDR2 FYNNEI. This CDR3 is 14 amino acids long. V shed 7 bases, J shed 6 bases, and the junction held 6 bases outside the gene matches. Written as DNA, the CDR3 is TGTGCCAGCACCCGGGACAGGGTTGATGAAAAACTGTTTTTT. This sequence encodes CASTRDRVDEKLFF.

The chain is built from TRBV6-6 and TRBJ1-2; 11 bases fit TRBD1. Germline V gives CDR1 MNHNY, CDR2 SVGAGI (reference sequence). V lost 4 bases, J lost 8 bases, and 9 bases stayed unmatched. CDR3 length: 15 amino acids. The CDR3 nucleotides read TGTGCCAGCAGTTTCCGGACAGGGGGCGCCTTAGGCTACACCTTC. Translation: CASSFRTGGALGYTF.

This clone came up a few times. The chain uses TRBV5-1 and TRBJ1-1; 7 bases map to TRBD1. With 0 bases clipped from V and 4 bases from J, the junction kept 6 bases outside the gene matches. This CDR3 has 15 residues. Germline V gene data show CDR1 as SGHRS and CDR2 as YFSETQ. As DNA, the CDR3 is TGCGCCAGCAGCTTGGATAACAGGGGAGCCACTGAAGCTTTCTTT. This encodes CASSLDNRGATEAFF.

The chain employs TRBV7-3 and TRBJ2-2; D is undetermined. Trimming removed 3 bases at V and 3 bases at J, with 8 bases between. CDR3 length equals 14 residues. Germline V gene lookup returns CDR1 SGHTA and CDR2 FQGTGA. CDR3 sequence (DNA): TGTGCCAGCAGCTTTGGAGACTACACCGGGGAGCTGTTTTTT. The encoded protein is CASSFGDYTGELFF.

The gene calls are TRBV16 and TRBJ1-3; 7 bases are a match to TRBD1. The V segment lost 4 bases and the J segment 4 bases; nucleotides outside the gene matches: 7. Germline-derived CDR1 and CDR2 are KGHSY and FQNENV. This CDR3 has 15 amino acids. CDR3 bases: TGTGCCAGCAGCCCCCGACAGGGCCCCGGAAACACCATATATTTT. This gives the protein CASSPRQGPGNTIYF.

The rearrangement joins TRBV5-4 to TRBJ2-5; 8 positions match TRBD2. The germline V gene has CDR1 SGHNT and CDR2 YYREEE (reference sequence). V lost 1 base and J lost 4; bases outside the gene matches: 6. The CDR3 runs 15 residues. The CDR3 nucleotides read TGTGCCAGCAGCTTGCGAGCGGGAGAAGGAGAGACCCAGTACTTC. Amino acids: CASSLRAGEGETQYF.

The chain has TRBV10-1 and TRBJ2-7; possible D gene TRBD2, 6 bases. Trimming stripped 3 bases from V and 0 bases from J, with 12 bases between. Germline V gene data show CDR1 as WNHNN and CDR2 as SYGVQD (reference sequence). CDR3 size: 15 residues. For the CDR3, the DNA is TGCGCCAGCAGTGAAGCGGGTGTTAGCTCCTACGAGCAGTACTTC. Translation: CASSEAGVSSYEQYF.

This chain links TRBV4-3 with TRBJ1-6; 7 bases agree with TRBD1. Germline trimming cut 0 bases from V and 9 bases from J; bases unmatched to any gene: 17. Germline V gives CDR1 LGHNA, CDR2 YSLEER. CDR3 length: 19 residues. The DNA for the CDR3 is TGCGCCAGCAGCCAAGATGCCCCGACAGGGTCATCCCCCGGTTCACCCCTCCACTTT. Amino acids: CASSQDAPTGSSPGSPLHF.

This clone was counted many times. The genes are TRBV5-6 and TRBJ1-2; TRBD1 aligns across 10 bases. CDR1 and CDR2 (germline): SGHDT, YYEEEE. The CDR3 length is 17 residues. Trimming removed 4 bases from V and 8 bases from J; junction bases left unmatched: 17. CDR3: CASSPAGTGVLVGGYTF. The DNA of the CDR3 is TGTGCCAGCAGCCCGGCAGGGACAGGGGTCCTAGTCGGCGGCTACACCTTC.

The chain uses TRBV6-5 and TRBJ2-3; D gene uncertain. The V end lost 7 bases, the J end lost 12 bases, and 11 bases lay between the germline ends. CDR1 is MNHEY, CDR2 SVGAGI, per germline. This CDR3 has 10 amino acids. The chain's CDR3 is CASNNGPQYF. The CDR3 DNA sequence: TGTGCCAGCAATAACGGTCCCCAGTATTTT.

V gene TRBV7-3 combines with J gene TRBJ1-2; 9 positions match TRBD1. CDR3 size: 16 residues. CDR1 and CDR2 (germline): SGHTA, FQGTGA. Losses at the gene ends were 4 bases for V and 7 bases for J; bases not matched to a gene: 13. The CDR3 bases are TGTGCCAGCAGCTCTGGAGGGACAGGGAGGAGTGCTGGCTACACCTTC. This encodes CASSSGGTGRSAGYTF.

The chain recombines TRBV15 with TRBJ2-4; tentative D call: TRBD1 (6 bases). This CDR3 has 15 amino acids. Germline values: CDR1 LNHNV, CDR2 YYDKDF (reference sequence). The V and J ends lost 0 bases and 3 bases respectively, with 9 bases between them. CDR3 protein: CATSREGGGKNIQYF. DNA of the CDR3: TGTGCCACCAGCAGAGAAGGGGGTGGCAAAAACATTCAGTACTTC.

The chain carries TRBV10-1 and TRBJ2-4; possibly TRBD2 for D (5 bases). This CDR3 is built from 17 residues. The V and J ends lost 0 bases and 0 bases respectively, with 12 bases between them. Germline lookup yields CDR1 WNHNN and CDR2 SYGVQD (reference sequence). The CDR3 sequence is CASSESVWRVAKNIQYF. Here the CDR3 DNA reads TGCGCCAGCAGTGAGTCGGTATGGCGGGTAGCCAAAAACATTCAGTACTTC.

In its sample, this clone was seen a few times. The gene calls are TRBV19 and TRBJ1-1; 7 bases are shared with TRBD1. The CDR3 runs 14 residues. Unmatched junction bases numbered 6, after V lost 6 bases and J lost 2 bases. Germline loops: CDR1 LNHDA, CDR2 SQIVND (reference sequence). In DNA form, the CDR3 reads TGTGCCAGTAGCCAAACAGGGGTCAACACTGAAGCTTTCTTT. It codes for CASSQTGVNTEAFF.

The chain carries TRBV7-9 and TRBJ1-2; the D is unclear. CDR1 and CDR2 (germline): SEHNR, FQNEAQ (reference sequence). The CDR3 sequence is 15 residues long. V lost 3 bases and J lost 0, with 11 bases in between. This CDR3 reads CASSFDTRSNYGYTF. The CDR3 DNA sequence: TGTGCCAGCAGCTTTGACACGCGTTCTAACTATGGCTACACCTTC.

The rearrangement joins TRBV9 to TRBJ2-1, with 9 bases fitting TRBD2. From germline, CDR1 is SGDLS and CDR2 YYNGEE. The CDR3 consists of 16 residues. J gave up 6 bases and V 3 bases, and 10 bases lay outside the gene matches. This CDR3 is CASSAPGLAEFNEQFF. The CDR3 coding sequence is TGTGCCAGCAGCGCACCGGGACTAGCAGAGTTCAATGAGCAGTTCTTC. Together with reference TRBV9 and TRBJ2-1, the CDR3 gives the full variable domain: DSGVTQTPKHLITATGQRVTLRCSPRSGDLSVYWYQQSLDQGLQFLIQYYNGEERAKGNILERFSAQQFPDLHSELNLSSLELGDSALYFCASSAPGLAEFNEQFFGPGTRLTVL.